These 8 T cell receptor beta chains were all obtained from the same sample, sequenced in a study of naive and memory T cell subsets. Both TRBC1 and TRBC2 were covered by a beta constant-region primer of two equimolar oligonucleotides. TCRdb re-called the UMI-ligation and nested PCR reads through MiXCR, storing one row per CDR3 protein. The table lists 70,000 to 95,000 distinct CDR3 sequences, over 7% of them singletons. Sequenced material: central memory CD4+ T cells from blood. The receptors come from a human donor in good health.

A few counts support this clonotype. The chain joins TRBV12-3 or TRBV12-4 to TRBJ1-1; the D gene is possibly TRBD1 (5 bases). V lost 6 bases and J lost 8, with 25 bases in between. The CDR3 totals 16 residues. In DNA, the CDR3 is TGTGCCAGCAGCTCTGGTGGTTTCCGATATAGGACAGAAGCTTTCTTT. It yields the protein CASSSGGFRYRTEAFF.

At least ten counts were recorded for this clonotype. The chain carries TRBV7-6 and TRBJ2-3; D gene unclear. Per the germline V gene, CDR1 is SGHVS and CDR2 is FNYEAQ. V was pared by 5 bases and J by 0 bases, with 21 bases between. The CDR3 extends over 18 amino acids. CDR3 amino acids: CASSVVQEAHPSTDTQYF. The CDR3, as DNA: TGTGCCAGCAGCGTTGTTCAGGAAGCACACCCTAGCACAGATACGCAGTATTTT.

The CDR3 spells CASSRAGTEETQYF. The CDR3 DNA reads TGCGCCAGCAGCAGGGCTGGGACAGAAGAGACCCAGTACTTC. The gene calls are TRBV5-1 and TRBJ2-5, with TRBD1 matching 7 bases. CDR1 and CDR2 (germline): SGHRS, YFSETQ. V trimming: 4 bases; J trimming: 3 bases; junction bases outside the gene matches: 6. The CDR3 is 14 residues long.

In its sample, this clonotype was seen many times. The J gene is TRBJ1-1, the V gene TRBV7-9; 7 bases match TRBD1. V dropped 2 bases and J dropped 3; count of bases not matched to a gene: 12. CDR1 is SEHNR and CDR2 is FQNEAQ in the germline V gene (reference sequence). The CDR3 has 17 residues. Here the CDR3 reads CASSLTHRGPSDTEAFF. The DNA of the CDR3 is TGTGCCAGCAGCTTAACCCACAGGGGCCCATCGGACACTGAAGCTTTCTTT.

Many counts were recorded for this clonotype. This rearrangement joins TRBV14 to TRBJ1-1; D remains unclear. Germline assignment: CDR1 SGHDN and CDR2 FVKESK. The ends were cut back, 3 bases at V and 0 bases at J, with 5 bases in the middle. The CDR3 loop spans 13 amino acids. The CDR3 DNA reads TGTGCCAGCAGCCAGACGGTGAACACTGAAGCTTTCTTT. Its translation: CASSQTVNTEAFF.

In its sample, this clonotype was seen many times. CDR3 loop: CASTRPGYGYTF. As DNA, the CDR3 is TGTGCCAGCACGCGCCCTGGATATGGCTACACCTTC. This chain uses TRBV2 with TRBJ1-2; D uncertain. There are 12 residues in the CDR3. Germline V gives CDR1 SNHLY, CDR2 FYNNEI. Trimming left V 7 bases short and J 5 bases short, with 11 bases between.

This sequence joins TRBV6-2 or TRBV6-3 and TRBJ2-7; TRBD2 agrees at 7 bases. Per germline, CDR1 MNHEY and CDR2 SVGEGT. This CDR3 is 12 amino acids long. V lost 11 bases and J lost 5; bases outside the gene matches: 9. The CDR3 DNA sequence: TGTGCCGCGTCAGGGAGGGGCGACGAGCAGTACTTC. Translated, it gives CAASGRGDEQYF.

This clonotype was observed at least ten times. CDR3 bases: TGCAGTGCAAGGACTAGCGGGCCTAGCAGTAACAATGAGCAGTTCTTC. Its protein is CSARTSGPSSNNEQFF. The V gene is TRBV20-1, the J gene TRBJ2-1, with 11 bases matching TRBD2. The germline gives CDR1 DFQATT, CDR2 SNEGSKA (reference sequence). The CDR3 covers 16 residues. The V segment lost 6 bases and the J segment 5 bases; nucleotides outside the gene matches: 12.